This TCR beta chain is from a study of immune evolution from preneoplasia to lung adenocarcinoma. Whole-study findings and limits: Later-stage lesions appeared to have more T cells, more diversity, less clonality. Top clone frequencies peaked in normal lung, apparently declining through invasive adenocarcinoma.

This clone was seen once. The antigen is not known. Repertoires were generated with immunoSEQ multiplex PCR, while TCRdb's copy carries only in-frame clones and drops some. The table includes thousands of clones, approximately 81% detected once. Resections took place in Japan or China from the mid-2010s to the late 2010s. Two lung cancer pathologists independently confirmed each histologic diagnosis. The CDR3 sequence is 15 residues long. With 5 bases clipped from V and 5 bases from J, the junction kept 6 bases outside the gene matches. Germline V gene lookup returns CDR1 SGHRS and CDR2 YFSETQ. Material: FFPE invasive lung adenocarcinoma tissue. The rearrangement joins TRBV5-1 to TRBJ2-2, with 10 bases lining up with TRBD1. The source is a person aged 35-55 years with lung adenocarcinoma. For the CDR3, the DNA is TGCGCCAGCAGTTCCGGGACAGGGGTGACCGGGGAGCTGTTTTTT. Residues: CASSSGTGVTGELFF.